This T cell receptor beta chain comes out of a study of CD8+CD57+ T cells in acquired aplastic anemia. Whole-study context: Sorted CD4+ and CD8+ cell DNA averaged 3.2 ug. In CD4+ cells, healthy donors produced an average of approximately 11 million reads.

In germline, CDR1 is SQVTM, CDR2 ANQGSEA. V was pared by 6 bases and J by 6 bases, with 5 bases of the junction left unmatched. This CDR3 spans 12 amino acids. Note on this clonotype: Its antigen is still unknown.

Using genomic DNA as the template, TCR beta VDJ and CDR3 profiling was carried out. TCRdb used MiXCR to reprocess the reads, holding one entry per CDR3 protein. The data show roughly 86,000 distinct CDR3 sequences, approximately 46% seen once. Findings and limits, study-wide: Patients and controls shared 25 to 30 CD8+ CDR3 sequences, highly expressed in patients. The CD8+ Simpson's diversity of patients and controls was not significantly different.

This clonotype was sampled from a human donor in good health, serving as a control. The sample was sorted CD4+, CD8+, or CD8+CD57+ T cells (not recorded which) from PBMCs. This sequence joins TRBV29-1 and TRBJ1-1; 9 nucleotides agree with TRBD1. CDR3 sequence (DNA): TGCAGCGTGCTGGGACAGGGATCTGAAGCTTTCTTT. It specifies CSVLGQGSEAFF.